This T cell receptor (beta chain) is from a study of cytomegalovirus exposure and HLA in healthy donors. General observations from the study: Most TCR sequences were uncommon, yet certain public TCRs appeared in many donors. Cytomegalovirus status was reportedly diagnosed by the classifier with high specificity and sensitivity.

The PCR made use of 60 Vbeta and 13 Jbeta primers. Sequencing used immunoSEQ multiplex PCR; TCRdb keeps in-frame clones, though not all of them. The data show 160,000 or so clones, around 86% seen once. This CDR3 contains 15 residues. In germline, CDR1 is SGHTA, CDR2 FQGNSA. Trimming cost V 0 bases and J 0 bases, with 9 bases left between them. Concerning this clone: Its specificity is unknown.

The receptor comes from a man in his fifties in good health and CMV-seropositive. The V call is TRBV7-2, the J call TRBJ2-7, with a tentative D call TRBD2 (6 bases). The sequencing input was PBMCs. The CDR3 reads CASSLAGGLSYEQYF. Written as DNA, the CDR3 is TGTGCCAGCAGCTTAGCGGGGGGTCTCTCCTACGAGCAGTACTTC.